This TCR beta chain originates from a study of T cell changes during pregnancy in multiple sclerosis. The germline CDR1 and CDR2 sequences are SGHTA and FQGTGA. The CDR3 consists of 15 residues. Trimming at V came to 5 bases and at J to 5 bases, leaving 9 bases not matched to a gene. Produced via immunoSEQ multiplex PCR; TCRdb's table is partial and in-frame only. The sample lists more than 75,000 clones, 90% to 95% occurring once. Sequencing used peripheral blood, obtained in the first trimester of pregnancy. The origin of this receptor is a female donor with multiple sclerosis, enrolled in a pregnancy study. This chain links TRBV7-3 with TRBJ1-1; 9 bases line up with TRBD1. The CDR3 bases are TGTGCCAGCAGCCCAATGGGACAGGGACTTACTGAAGCTTTCTTT. Translated: CASSPMGQGLTEAFF.